Below, one T cell receptor beta chain is given with its context. This clone was observed once. The antigen this receptor binds is unknown. No base quality values were provided; no much bigger clone lies one nucleotide off. The library came from the immunoSEQ multiplex PCR assay. For the multiplex PCR, a mixture combining 60 forward primers for TCR Vbeta segments and 13 reverse primers for TCR Jbeta segments was used. The CDR3 region of rearranged TCR beta genes was amplified from genomic DNA with a multiplex PCR assay. The Illumina HiSeq System was used to sequence the amplified TCR beta libraries as 87-base-pair reads. From the authors' description of their analysis: A later analysis counted tens of millions of unique TCR beta chains across the roughly 700 repertoires, and 9.5 million to 11 million of these chains were shared by at least two donors. A nearest-neighbor algorithm error-corrected the raw reads and collapsed the reads into unique sequences, merging closely related sequences to remove PCR and sequencing errors. CDR3 sequences were aligned to IMGT reference sequences to assign V, D and J gene segments. Each retained sequence needed at least a six-nucleotide match to both a V gene segment and a J gene segment. A rearrangement was called productive if the CDR3 had no stop codons and remained in frame with V and J, and every other rearrangement was called non-productive. Following IMGT convention, CDR3 was defined as the stretch from the second conserved V-encoded cysteine up to the conserved J-encoded phenylalanine. The earlier analysis of 550 to 650 of the donors excluded any sequence lacking an unambiguous match to a single V gene segment. An earlier analysis of a few hundred of the donors called V segments functional above 56.7% productive rearrangements and segregating when the between-donor standard deviation exceeded 5%. A statistical classification framework was developed to diagnose cytomegalovirus status using the catalog of TCR beta chain sequences. A later analysis assigned V and J genes by comparing TCR nucleotide sequences with IMGT/GENE-DB human TR gene sequences. The TCRdist pipeline was used in a later analysis to assign CDR3 sequences and most-parsimonious VDJ recombination scenarios. In a later analysis, each TCR beta chain was defined by its CDR3 amino acid sequence together with its V-gene family, and reads without a unique V-gene family were excluded. To address suspected cross-contamination and a sequencing artifact, a later analysis removed 450 to 700 highly shared, low-generation-probability nucleotide sequences. A later analysis calculated a clonal expansion index for each public chain from normalized within-repertoire ranks of inferred template counts. In a later analysis, generation probabilities were computed with a VDJ recombination model fitted to out-of-frame rearrangements, and the resulting probabilities were checked against IGoR. Hypergeometric tests were used in a later analysis to score TCR-TCR, TCR-HLA and TCR-CMV co-occurrence, with a repertoire-size bias correction applied to the TCR pairs. In a later analysis, false discovery rates were estimated by permuting HLA or CMV assignments 20 times. In a later analysis, co-occurring TCRs were grouped using DBSCAN, and TCRdist sequence similarity was added for clustering within HLA-allele-positive subsets. Co-occurrence clustering excluded repertoires with fewer than 30,000 or more than 120,000 public chains, plus five with anomalous nucleotide sharing. TCRdb took over this immuneACCESS table, retaining in-frame rearrangements with V and J assigned. Such tables are incomplete; in checked studies, under half of the missing clones stem from an unresolved V gene, and the remainder is unexplained. V and J calls and clone size are those listed in that table; D and trimming were worked out from the DNA. For this sample there are approximately 120,000 clones; 75% to 85% appear just once. The ten largest clones add up to 8.9% of the sample.

This specimen belongs to a study of cytomegalovirus exposure and HLA in healthy donors (dated by TCRdb to between 2016 and 2019). About the investigation overall: According to an earlier analysis of around 600 of the donors, about 179 million T cells yielded 90 million to 140 million unique TCR beta sequences and around 280 Gb of sequence data. In the later analysis, no new phenotypic data were used to find candidate immune exposures; instead, reliance was placed on TCR beta sequences and their occurrence across donors. Among roughly 400 genotyped donors of the cohort, an average of approximately 230,000 unique TCR beta nucleotide sequences were sequenced per donor, roughly 18% of them non-productive. The study used immunosequencing to profile the T cell repertoires of 670 or so subjects and linked those repertoires to cytomegalovirus serostatus. Typing coverage varied by locus: about 629-640 donors for A, B, C, DRB1 and DQB1; approximately 500 for DQA1; about 600 for DPA1; 400 to 480 for DPB1. A later analysis re-examined previously published TCR beta repertoires from roughly 720 donors and added high-resolution HLA genotyping to investigate patterns of TCR occurrence. An earlier analysis of 587 of the donors applied high-throughput TCR beta sequencing to assess whether each TCR beta V gene segment acted as functional or pseudogenic. A separate validation cohort of 100 to 150 different subjects was used in addition to the approximately 610-subject first cohort. Of the approximately 400 genotyped donors, roughly 80% fell in the genetic ancestry cluster associated with self-reported Caucasian donors. The study aimed to test whether signatures of past pathogen exposure could be identified by cataloging public T cell receptors. All discovery cohort repertoires had been generated using a single sequencing platform. Approximately 330 gigabases of sequencing data and around 80 million unique TCR sequences made up an early release that covered several hundred HLA-typed donors. HLA typing covered class I and class II loci at four-digit resolution. Because of strong linkage in the cohort, five DR-DQ haplotypes were treated as single units for association and clustering. Donor age, sex, ethnicity and CMV serostatus were compiled alongside the repertoire data. The study combined high-throughput TCR immunosequencing, statistical association of individual TCRs with disease status, and machine learning to predict cytomegalovirus infection status. A later genetic analysis used genome-wide SNP genotypes for about 65% of the 666 donors, treating that subset as a discovery cohort. The paper as a whole reports these results and caveats: In a later analysis, HLA-associated TCR beta chains showed more clonal expansion and lower generation probabilities than non-associated chains that were equally common. A group of highly shared sequence variants was considered likely to be a technical artifact of the sequencing pipeline. HLA typing was unavailable for some donors at each locus, so association tests used only the typed subset. Correlated functional status among segregating V segments might be attributable to linkage disequilibrium, but an unknown experimental factor could not be ruled out. Most TCR sequences were seen in very few donors, while some public TCRs were found in many individuals. The classifier was reported to diagnose cytomegalovirus status with high specificity and sensitivity in both the original and validation cohorts. Some IMGT-functional V segments, including TRBV6-2 and TRBV6-3, could not be told apart with the 87-base-pair reads, so those segments were excluded. An earlier analysis of 587 of the donors showed that most TCR beta V segments appeared in productive rearrangements either about 90% or about 30% of the time, which broadly matched IMGT annotations. According to a later analysis, parvovirus B19, influenza, CMV and Epstein-Barr virus appeared linked to several top co-occurrence clusters. In a later analysis, TCR association rates were found to vary across HLA loci, with the most associated TCRs seen for DRB1 alleles and the fewest for HLA-C alleles. The earlier analysis of around 600 of the donors excluded roughly 16 rarely observed V segments, including chromosome 9 orphons, because counts were too low. A further reported finding was that TCR beta sequences accurately predicted the HLA-A and HLA-B alleles for most subjects in the first cohort. A later analysis found that most CMV-associated TCR beta chains appeared HLA-restricted, with HLA associations seemingly driven largely by CMV exposure. At a false discovery rate of 0.05, a later analysis linked around 17,000 TCR beta sequences to specific HLA alleles. A few of the identified cytomegalovirus-associated TCR beta chains were confirmed in vitro to be specific for cytomegalovirus antigens. CMV serostatus was the only immune exposure information available for the cohort. The authors suggested that the approach could potentially be generalized to other disease states and immunological phenotypes. Strong co-occurrence of HLA alleles, especially DR and DQ, made assigning TCR associations to individual alleles difficult. According to a later genetic analysis, donors in an Asian-associated ancestry cluster had fewer N-insertions in productive TCRs than the approximately 630-donor mean. V-gene and J-gene trimming of TCR beta chains was associated with a missense DCLRE1C variant in a later genetic analysis, and the association was replicated in an independent cohort. In the study, around 160 TCR beta chains were listed as associated with cytomegalovirus. This cohort had only TCR beta chains sequenced, and the lack of alpha or paired-chain data limited which features could be detected. Presence/absence analyses assumed roughly uniform sequencing depth across donors, an assumption that may not hold.

The cohort was made up of about 610 healthy bone marrow donors. All cohort members were sampled while nominally healthy, although unrecorded immune exposures were likely present. The donor was CMV seropositive and belonged to the group of more than 250 seropositive cohort members. Each donor provided a peripheral blood sample, and peripheral blood mononuclear cells were used for TCR beta sequencing. The Qiagen DNeasy Blood Extraction Kit was used to extract genomic DNA from the blood cell samples. Between the V and J ends, shortened by 3 bases and 6 bases respectively, the junction contains 13 bases. Measured from the cysteine to the phenylalanine, the CDR3 is 13 residues long. Just CDR3 DNA is preserved here, 39 bases in frame from base 1. The germline V gene encodes CDR1 SGDLS and CDR2 YYNGEE.

This receptor chain uses TRBV9 and TRBJ2-7, and perhaps TRBD2 as D gene, on 5 matching bases. This TCR derives from a man under 40 in good health and CMV-seropositive. The sequencing sample was made of PBMCs. The DNA sequence follows: TGTGCCAGCAGCGGCGAGGGTCTAGGCGAGCAGTACTTC. Its translation reads: CASSGEGLGEQYF. Where the CDR3 stops, the reference TRBV9 and TRBJ2-7 genes take over; the full variable domain is DSGVTQTPKHLITATGQRVTLRCSPRSGDLSVYWYQQSLDQGLQFLIQYYNGEERAKGNILERFSAQQFPDLHSELNLSSLELGDSALYFCASSGEGLGEQYFGPGTRLTVT.